Listed here are 15 T cell receptor beta chains from one sample, sequenced in a study of shared clonotypes between healthy human individuals. TCRdb's copy holds only in-frame clones and misses some; the assay was immunoSEQ multiplex PCR. The repertoire has millions of clones, approximately 95% of them found once; the top ten carry 0.35% to 0.45%. Sequenced sample: naive CD4+ T cells from PBMCs. The subset: CD45RA+ positively selected. All receptors come from a young man in good health. Some clones in this sample may be carry-over from other donors' samples.

As to this clone: Additional DNA sequences in this sample encode the identical CDR3. DNA of the CDR3: TGCGCCAGCAGTGAGTCCGGGGGACCCTACGAGCAGTACTTC. Amino acids: CASSESGGPYEQYF. J is TRBJ2-7 and V is TRBV10-1; D may be TRBD2 (6 bases). The CDR3 length is 14 residues. V shed 0 bases and J shed 2 bases, with 8 bases lying between them. Germline V gives CDR1 WNHNN, CDR2 SYGVQD (reference sequence).

V usage is TRBV7-6 and J usage is TRBJ2-7; no definite D call. Germline V lookup: CDR1 SGHVS, CDR2 FNYEAQ. CDR3 length: 17 amino acids. Between the trimmed V and J ends, which lost 5 bases and 2 bases, there was a span of 22 bases. The CDR3 region has the DNA TGTGCCAGCAGCCCTATCCCGGGCCCCAAACGACCCTACGAGCAGTACTTC. It yields the protein CASSPIPGPKRPYEQYF.

This clone turned up a few times. V and J are TRBV6-5 and TRBJ2-6; no clear D gene. Germline loops: CDR1 MNHEY, CDR2 SVGAGI. The length of the CDR3 is 14 residues. Trimming cost V 3 bases and J 2 bases, with 5 bases left between them. The CDR3 protein is CASSYSPGANVLTF. CDR3 DNA: TGTGCCAGCAGTTATTCGCCTGGGGCCAACGTCCTGACTTTC.

V and J are TRBV10-3 and TRBJ2-7, with TRBD1 matching 9 bases. CDR1 and CDR2 from the germline V gene are ENHRY and SYGVKD. The CDR3 extends over 14 amino acids. Losses at the gene ends were 4 bases for V and 3 bases for J; bases not matched to a gene: 4. The CDR3, as DNA: TGTGCCATCAGTGGGGGGACAGGGAACTACGAGCAGTACTTC. Protein: CAISGGTGNYEQYF.

Regarding this clone: This same CDR3 is encoded by further DNA sequences in the sample. This sequence joins TRBV5-4 and TRBJ2-2; no reliable D call. Trimming removed 4 bases at V and 6 bases at J, with 7 bases between. CDR1 is SGHNT, CDR2 YYREEE, per germline (reference sequence). This CDR3 is built from 12 residues. CDR3 region: CASSPRPGELFF. The CDR3 DNA reads as TGTGCCAGCAGCCCGAGGCCCGGGGAGCTGTTTTTT.

The chain has TRBV5-4 and TRBJ1-3; D gene unclear. The V and J ends lost 0 bases and 4 bases respectively, with 11 bases between them. The CDR3 loop spans 15 amino acids. Germline V lookup: CDR1 SGHNT, CDR2 YYREEE (reference sequence). The CDR3 DNA follows: TGTGCCAGCAGCTTGGAAGTCAGTCGGGGAAACACCATATATTTT. Translation gives CASSLEVSRGNTIYF.

The rearrangement joins TRBV29-1 to TRBJ1-2, with D perhaps TRBD1 (5 bases). CDR1 and CDR2 from the germline V gene are SQVTM and ANQGSEA. V shed 6 bases and J shed 0 bases, with 11 bases lying between them. This CDR3 has 13 residues. CDR3 protein: CSVTVTANYGYTF. The DNA for the CDR3 is TGCAGCGTGACAGTTACAGCTAACTATGGCTACACCTTC.

This chain connects TRBV19 to TRBJ1-2; no definite D call. This CDR3 has 13 amino acids. Germline lookup yields CDR1 LNHDA and CDR2 SQIVND (reference sequence). Trimming pared 9 bases from V and 6 bases from J, leaving 17 bases between. DNA for the CDR3: TGTGCCAGAAAGGGAATCCGGACTAATGGCTACACCTTC. Its translation is CARKGIRTNGYTF.

The rearrangement joins TRBV5-5 to TRBJ2-7; tentatively, D is TRBD1 (5 bases). The germline V and J ends were trimmed by 6 bases and 0 bases, with 16 bases remaining between them. This CDR3 spans 15 amino acids. CDR1 is SGHKS, CDR2 YYEKEE, per germline (reference sequence). CDR3 sequence: CASTESATGSYEQYF. Here the CDR3 DNA reads TGTGCCAGCACAGAATCCGCCACAGGCTCCTACGAGCAGTACTTC.

The chain links TRBV6-1 to TRBJ1-1; D is uncertain. Trimming removed 4 bases at V and 11 bases at J, with 23 bases between. Germline CDR1 and CDR2: MNHNS and SASEGT. The CDR3 loop spans 15 amino acids. CDR3 sequence reads: CASSARLEYEWRAFF. CDR3 bases: TGTGCCAGCAGTGCCAGGTTAGAGTATGAGTGGAGGGCTTTCTTT.

A single count supports this clone. The chain has TRBV19 and TRBJ2-1; 9 bases map to TRBD2. Germline loops: CDR1 LNHDA, CDR2 SQIVND (reference sequence). The CDR3 spans 16 residues. With 4 bases clipped from V and 6 bases from J, the junction kept 10 bases outside the gene matches. CDR3 nucleotide sequence: TGTGCCAGTAGTACGATTAGCGGGAGTTATGGCAATGAGCAGTTCTTC. Protein product: CASSTISGSYGNEQFF.

V is TRBV27 and J is TRBJ2-7, with D possibly matching TRBD1 (5 bases). Germline assignment: CDR1 MNHEY and CDR2 SMNVEV (reference sequence). Deletions cut 6 bases from V and 3 bases from J, with 9 bases between. This CDR3 comprises 12 residues. The DNA for the CDR3 is TGTGCCAGCAGGGGGCGAGTCTACGAGCAGTACTTC. This encodes CASRGRVYEQYF.

The chain uses TRBV7-2 and TRBJ2-6, with 14 bases fitting TRBD2. The trim removed 6 bases at V and 4 bases at J, leaving 8 bases unmatched. CDR3 length equals 18 residues. The V gene's germline CDR1 is SGHTA and CDR2 FQGNSA. CDR3 coding DNA: TGTGCCAGCAGTTGGGGACTAGCGGGAGTTGCGGGGGCCAACGTCCTGACTTTC. It yields the protein CASSWGLAGVAGANVLTF.

For this clone: The identical CDR3 is also encoded by other nucleotide sequences in the sample. This chain joins TRBV18 and TRBJ2-5, with D perhaps matching TRBD1 or TRBD2 (6 bases each). The germline V gene encodes CDR1 KGHSH and CDR2 LQKENI. The CDR3 runs 14 residues. Trimming removed 1 base at V and 5 bases at J, with 11 bases between. The CDR3, as DNA: TGTGCCAGCTCACCACAGGGGGGAAGCGAGACCCAGTACTTC. The encoded protein is CASSPQGGSETQYF.

The gene calls are TRBV6-1 and TRBJ1-3; D unclear. The CDR3 is made up of 15 amino acids. Germline values: CDR1 MNHNS, CDR2 SASEGT. V lost 4 bases, J lost 3 bases, and 13 bases lay in between. CDR3 nucleotide sequence: TGTGCCAGCAGTGTTAGCCTACAGATTGGAAACACCATATATTTT. It encodes CASSVSLQIGNTIYF.